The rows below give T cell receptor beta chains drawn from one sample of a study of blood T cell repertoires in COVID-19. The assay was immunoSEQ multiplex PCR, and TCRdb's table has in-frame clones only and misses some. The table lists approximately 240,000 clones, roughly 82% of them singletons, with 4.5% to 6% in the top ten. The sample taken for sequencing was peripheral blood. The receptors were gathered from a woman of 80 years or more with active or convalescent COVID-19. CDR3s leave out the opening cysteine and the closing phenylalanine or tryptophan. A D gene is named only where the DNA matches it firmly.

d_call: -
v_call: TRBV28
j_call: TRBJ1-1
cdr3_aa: ASKSVHGNTEAF

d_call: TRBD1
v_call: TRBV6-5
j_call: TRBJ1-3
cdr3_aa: ASSAGPGQANTIY

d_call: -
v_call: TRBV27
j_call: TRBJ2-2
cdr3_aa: ASSFFAGELF

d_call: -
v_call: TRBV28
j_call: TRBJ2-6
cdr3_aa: ASSLTGTGANVLT

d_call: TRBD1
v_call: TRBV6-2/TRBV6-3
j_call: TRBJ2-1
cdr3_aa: ASSRDRDGEQF

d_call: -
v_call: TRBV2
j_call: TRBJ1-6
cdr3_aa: ASSGPAGPNSPLH

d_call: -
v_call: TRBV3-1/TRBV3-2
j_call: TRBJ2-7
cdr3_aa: ASSQQTVSEQY

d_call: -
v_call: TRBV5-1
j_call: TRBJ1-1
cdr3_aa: ASSLGEVNTEAF

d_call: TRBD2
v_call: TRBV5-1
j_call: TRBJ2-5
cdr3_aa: ASSLATSGIRETQY

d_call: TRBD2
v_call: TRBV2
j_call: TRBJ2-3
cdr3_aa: ASSTGTSGTLTQY

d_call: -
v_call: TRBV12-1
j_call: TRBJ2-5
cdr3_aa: ASSSTIDRRETQY

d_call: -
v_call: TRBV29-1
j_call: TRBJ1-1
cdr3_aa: SVAEGGTEAF

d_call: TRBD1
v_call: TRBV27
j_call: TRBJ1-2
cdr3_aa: ASSDGTGGANYGYT

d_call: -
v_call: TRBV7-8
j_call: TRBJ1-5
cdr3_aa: ASSLAGGNQPQH

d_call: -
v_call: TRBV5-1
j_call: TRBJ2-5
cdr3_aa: ASSSLYRRGQPWETQY

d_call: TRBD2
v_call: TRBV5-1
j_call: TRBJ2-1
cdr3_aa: ASRVRLAGGWF